This T cell receptor (beta chain) was captured by sequencing in a study of CD4 T cells in relation to SARS-CoV-2 and coronaviruses. Survey-level TCR-beta sequencing used DNA from CEF-cultured naive and memory CD4+ T cells. TCRdb's copy holds only in-frame clones and misses some; the assay was immunoSEQ multiplex PCR. The sample includes about 38,000 clones, around four fifths seen only once; the top ten take roughly 22%. Findings of the study overall: According to naive versus memory sequencing, detected responses are memory recall, not newly primed.

V lost 4 bases and J lost 3, with 17 bases in between. The CDR3 consists of 17 residues. The germline V gene has CDR1 SGHRS and CDR2 YFSETQ. To note about this clone: Antigen: not known.

This chain links TRBV5-1 with TRBJ2-6; D might be TRBD2 (5 bases). Sequencing was carried out using memory CD4+ T cells from PBMCs, cultured in vitro. The clonotype originates from an adult with COVID-19. For the CDR3, the DNA is TGCGCCAGCAGCCCGGGTATTGCGGGCTTTGGGGCCAACGTCCTGACTTTC. Its translation is CASSPGIAGFGANVLTF. The complete variable domain, with remaining parts taken from reference TRBV5-1 and TRBJ2-6, reads KAGVTQTPRYLIKTRGQQVTLSCSPISGHRSVSWYQQTPGQGLQFLFEYFSETQRNKGNFPGRFSGRQFSNSRSEMNVSTLELGDSALYLCASSPGIAGFGANVLTFGAGSRLTVL.